Listed here is a single T cell receptor beta chain. The sample is drawn from a study of blood T cell repertoires in COVID-19. The protocol was immunoSEQ multiplex PCR, while the TCRdb copy is restricted to in-frame clones and leaves out a portion. The sample lists about 49,000 clones, approximately 85% occurring once. Germline V gives CDR1 SGHDN, CDR2 FVKESK. The CDR3 spans 18 residues. The V end lost 4 bases, the J end lost 13 bases, and 32 bases lay between the germline ends. The sample consisted of peripheral blood. The receptor's source is a woman aged 55-69 years with acute or convalescent COVID-19. The chain employs TRBV14 and TRBJ2-1; maybe TRBD2 (6 bases). The CDR3 region is CASSPTVSSVGLNLQQFF. As DNA, the CDR3 is TGTGCCAGCAGCCCGACCGTATCTAGCGTGGGCTTAAACTTGCAACAGTTCTTC.